This TCR beta chain emerged from a study of blood T cell repertoires in COVID-19. For the study at large: Both acute and convalescent COVID-19 samples were obtained from the United States, Italy and Spain. T cells, B-cell-depleted T cells, or PBMCs supplied cDNA or gDNA.

This clone was observed once. Authors' analysis steps: Estimation of nucleated cell counts relied on the amplification of reference gene primers. Assay: immunoSEQ multiplex PCR; the TCRdb copy retains only in-frame clones and omits some. V and J calls and clone size come straight from that table; D and trimming were deduced from the DNA. The sample contains about 160,000 clones, approximately 88% of which appear only once. CDR1 is KGHSH and CDR2 is LQKENI in the germline V gene. This CDR3 region has 14 residues. Unmatched junction bases numbered 9, after V lost 3 bases and J lost 10 bases. The sample consisted of peripheral blood. The receptor was derived from a man in his 60s with acute or convalescent COVID-19. The chain links TRBV18 to TRBJ2-1, with TRBD1 identical over 7 bases. CDR3 DNA: TGTGCCAGCTCACCCCTCCTGGACAGGAGAGAGCAGTTCTTC. Protein product: CASSPLLDRREQFF.